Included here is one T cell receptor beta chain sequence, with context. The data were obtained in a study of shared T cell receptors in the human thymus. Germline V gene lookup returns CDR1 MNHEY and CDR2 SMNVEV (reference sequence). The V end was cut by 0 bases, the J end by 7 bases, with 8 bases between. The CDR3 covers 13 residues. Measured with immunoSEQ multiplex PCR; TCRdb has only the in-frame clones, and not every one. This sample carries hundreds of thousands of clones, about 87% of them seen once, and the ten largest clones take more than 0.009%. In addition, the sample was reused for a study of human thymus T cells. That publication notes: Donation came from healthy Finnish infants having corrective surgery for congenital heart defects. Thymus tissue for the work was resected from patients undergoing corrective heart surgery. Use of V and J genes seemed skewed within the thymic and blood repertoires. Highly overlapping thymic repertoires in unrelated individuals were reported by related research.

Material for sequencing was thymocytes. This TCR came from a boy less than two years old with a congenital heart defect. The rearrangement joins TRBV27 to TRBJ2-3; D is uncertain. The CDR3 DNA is TGTGCCAGCAGTTTATCGCGGCAAAATACGCAGTATTTT. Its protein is CASSLSRQNTQYF.